This T cell receptor beta chain was recorded in a study of T cell repertoires in cytomegalovirus infection. The junction had 2 bases not matched to a gene; V was cut back by 2 bases and J by 3 bases. Germline V gene sequence: CDR1 MNHEY, CDR2 SMNVEV (reference sequence). The CDR3 length is 15 residues. TCRdb called the reads again in MiXCR, with one record for every CDR3 protein. The table lists 500,000 to 600,000 distinct CDR3 sequences, 16% of them singletons. The sample holds many counts of this clonotype. This TCR was sampled from a human donor in good health (CMV status not recorded). Some clones in this sample may be carry-over from other donors' samples. The chain is built from TRBV27 and TRBJ2-2; 8 bases agree with TRBD1. Source material: CD8+ T cells from PBMCs. CDR3 amino acids: CASSLPGQDTGELFF. CDR3 sequence (DNA): TGTGCCAGCAGTTTACCGGGACAGGACACCGGGGAGCTGTTTTTT.